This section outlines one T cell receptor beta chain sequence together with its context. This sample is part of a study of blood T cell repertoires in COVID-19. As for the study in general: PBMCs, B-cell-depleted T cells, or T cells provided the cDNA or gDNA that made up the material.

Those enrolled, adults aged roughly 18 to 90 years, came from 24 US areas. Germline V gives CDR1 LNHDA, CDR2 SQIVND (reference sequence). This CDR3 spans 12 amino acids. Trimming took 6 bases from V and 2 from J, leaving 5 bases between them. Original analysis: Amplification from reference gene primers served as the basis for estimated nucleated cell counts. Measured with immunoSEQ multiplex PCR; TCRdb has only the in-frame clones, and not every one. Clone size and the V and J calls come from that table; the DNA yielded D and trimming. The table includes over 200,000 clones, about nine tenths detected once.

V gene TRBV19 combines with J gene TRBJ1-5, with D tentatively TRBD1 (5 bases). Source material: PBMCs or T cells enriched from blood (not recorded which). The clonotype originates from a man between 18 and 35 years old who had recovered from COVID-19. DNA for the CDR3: TGTGCCAGTAGAGGGGGCAATCAGCCCCAGCATTTT. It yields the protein CASRGGNQPQHF.